This TCR beta chain came from a study of blood T cells in healthy people across ages. Only a few counts were recorded for this clonotype. The junction and the germline gene differ at one end; a read error may be behind it. Healthy Caucasian individuals from Russia aged about 6 to 90 served as donors. PCR was performed a second time for about 7 to 12 cycles using a sample-barcoded 5' primer and a J-beta primer mix. TCRdb re-called the 5' RACE reads through MiXCR, storing one row per CDR3 protein. The table has 800,000 to 950,000 distinct CDR3 sequences, about 28% seen once. Per the germline V gene, CDR1 is SEHNR and CDR2 is FQNEAQ (reference sequence). The CDR3 runs 14 residues. Separately, the same data were catalogued under a study of T cells of mothers and their children.

Input material: blood. This rearrangement joins TRBV7-9 to TRBJ2-7, with 7 bases lining up with TRBD1. The sequence came from a woman in her thirties or forties in good health. The CDR3 nucleotides read TGTACCAGCAGCGCCGGACAGGAGACCTACGAGCAGTACTTC. The encoded protein is CTSSAGQETYEQYF.